The 3 T cell receptor beta chains reported below all come from one sample, sequenced in a study of T-cell memory formation after mild COVID-19 (dated by TCRdb to the early 2020s). Library construction relied on 5' RACE. The sample was run on an Illumina NovaSeq 6000. TCRdb's own reprocessing of the public reads used fastp at Q25 and MiXCR and kept productive beta chains. Rows with one shared CDR3 protein collapse into an entry with the most common genes and DNA. The sample table records 450,000 to 650,000 distinct CDR3 sequences; roughly 22% of these occur just once. Around 13% of the sample is in the top ten clones. Sequenced material: PBMCs or a T cell subset sorted from them (not recorded which). All receptors derive from an adult woman who had mild COVID-19 (a few samples of this study predate the infection). The sample titles of this study are shuffled in the database, so cell type and time point are left out; the donor was told from shared clones.

In its sample, this clonotype was seen a few times. V and J are TRBV6-7 and TRBJ1-1; TRBD1 matches 8 bases. TRBV6-7 is given ORF status, its function remaining uncertain. This CDR3 has 14 residues. After removal of 5 bases from V and 3 bases from J, the junction contained 5 bases not matched to a gene. CDR3 amino acids: CASSNGTGHTEAFF. The CDR3 nucleotides read TGTGCCAGCAGTAATGGGACAGGACACACTGAAGCTTTCTTT.

The sample holds a few counts of this clonotype. The chain couples TRBV9 to TRBJ2-3, with 14 bases aligning to TRBD2. Per germline, CDR1 SGDLS and CDR2 YYNGEE. The CDR3 runs to 18 residues. V shed 4 bases, J shed 2 bases, and the junction held 9 bases outside the gene matches. The CDR3 spells CASSPHPGLAGDTDTQYF. The CDR3 DNA is TGTGCCAGCAGCCCCCACCCGGGACTAGCGGGAGACACAGATACGCAGTATTTT.

This chain connects TRBV30 to TRBJ2-7; 10 nucleotides agree with TRBD1. Germline lookup yields CDR1 GTSNPN and CDR2 SVGIG (reference sequence). With V trimmed by 2 bases and J by 2 bases, 6 bases remained unmatched. The CDR3 has 15 amino acids. CDR3 in amino acids: CAWSTTGTGAYEQYF. CDR3 in DNA: TGTGCCTGGAGTACCACCGGGACAGGGGCCTACGAGCAGTACTTC.